This TCR beta chain derives from a study of cytomegalovirus exposure and HLA in healthy donors. General study results and limits: Later, TCR association rates were found to vary by HLA locus, highest for DRB1 and lowest for HLA-C.

A remark on this clone: Its antigen is undetermined.

Deletions cut 8 bases from V and 0 bases from J, with 20 bases between. Germline-derived CDR1 and CDR2 are MDHEN and SYDVKM. This CDR3 region has 17 residues. 60 Vbeta and 13 Jbeta primers were used in PCR. Sequenced by immunoSEQ multiplex PCR; TCRdb stores in-frame clones only, minus some. The sample lists about 120,000 clones, 77% occurring once. The TCR comes from a man between 18 and 29 years old in good health and CMV-seropositive. The V and J genes are TRBV28 and TRBJ1-3; possible D gene TRBD1, 5 bases. The specimen sequenced was PBMCs. Written as DNA, the CDR3 is TGTGCCAGCGTTCCTCCCGGGGGATTTAACTCTGGAAACACCATATATTTT. Translated, it gives CASVPPGGFNSGNTIYF.